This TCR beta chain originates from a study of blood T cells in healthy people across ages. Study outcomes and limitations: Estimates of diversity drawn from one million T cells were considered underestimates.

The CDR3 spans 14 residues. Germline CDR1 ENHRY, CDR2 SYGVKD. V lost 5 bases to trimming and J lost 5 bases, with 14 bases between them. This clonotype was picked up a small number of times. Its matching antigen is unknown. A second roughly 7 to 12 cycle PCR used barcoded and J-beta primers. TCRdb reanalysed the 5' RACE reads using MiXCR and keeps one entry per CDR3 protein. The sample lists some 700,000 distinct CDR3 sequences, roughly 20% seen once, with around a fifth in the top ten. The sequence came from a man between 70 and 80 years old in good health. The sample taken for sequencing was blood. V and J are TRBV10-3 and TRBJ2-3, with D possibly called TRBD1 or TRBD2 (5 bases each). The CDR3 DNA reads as TGTGCCATCAGTTCCGGGGCGTCTTTAGATACGCAGTATTTT. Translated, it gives CAISSGASLDTQYF.